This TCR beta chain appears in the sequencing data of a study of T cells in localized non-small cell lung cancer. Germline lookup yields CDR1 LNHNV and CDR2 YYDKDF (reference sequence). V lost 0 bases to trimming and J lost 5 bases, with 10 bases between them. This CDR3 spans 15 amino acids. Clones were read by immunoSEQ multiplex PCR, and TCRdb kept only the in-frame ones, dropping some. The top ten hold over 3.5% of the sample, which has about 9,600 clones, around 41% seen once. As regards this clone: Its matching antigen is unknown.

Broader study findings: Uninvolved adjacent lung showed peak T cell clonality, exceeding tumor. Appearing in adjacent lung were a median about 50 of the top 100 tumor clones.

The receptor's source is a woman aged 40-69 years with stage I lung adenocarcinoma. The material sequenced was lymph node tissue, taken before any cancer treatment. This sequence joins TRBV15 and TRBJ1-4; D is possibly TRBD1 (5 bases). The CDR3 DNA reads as TGTGCCACCAGCAGAGATCGACAGATAAATGAAAAACTGTTTTTT. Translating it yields CATSRDRQINEKLFF. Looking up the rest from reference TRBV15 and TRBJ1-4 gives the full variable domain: DAMVIQNPRYQVTQFGKPVTLSCSQTLNHNVMYWYQQKSSQAPKLLFHYYDKDFNNEADTPDNFQSRRPNTSFCFLDIRSPGLGDTAMYLCATSRDRQINEKLFFGSGTQLSVL.